The T cell receptor (beta chain) described here comes from a study of T cell responses to AZD1222 COVID-19 vaccine. The CDR3 covers 11 residues. Trimming removed 7 bases at V and 3 bases at J, with 6 bases between. Some clones are missing from TCRdb's copy, which holds only in-frame ones; the method was immunoSEQ multiplex PCR. The sample records 200,000 to 300,000 clones, 80% to 95% being singletons. The TCR comes from an adult in good health. This sample comprised peripheral blood, obtained on day 0 of AZD1222 vaccination. The V gene is TRBV12-3 or TRBV12-4, the J gene TRBJ1-1, with D unresolved. The DNA of the CDR3 is TGTGCCAGCACCAAATACACTGAAGCTTTCTTT. As protein: CASTKYTEAFF.